This T cell receptor (beta chain) was captured by sequencing in a study of tumor-infiltrating lymphocytes in primary liver carcinoma. Study background: The tumors ranged from about 4 to 11 cm across and fell within stage T1-T3 N0M0.

Worth noting for this clonotype: Its matching antigen is unknown.

A primer in the constant region served to generate TCR beta cDNA from roughly 520 ng of total RNA. Library construction for TCR beta comprised three nested multiplex PCR rounds performed with slightly modified ARM-PCR. TCRdb used MiXCR to reprocess the multiplex PCR reads, holding one entry per CDR3 protein. In the table there are some 180,000 distinct CDR3 sequences, 50% to 75% of which are singletons. Unsorted whole blood supplied the RNA, and germline DNA was extracted too. Overall study results and limits: Between tumor regions, pairs overlapped more than tumor-adjacent and tumor-blood pairs did. Tumors and blood were compared for top-250-clone fraction, and tumors had the significantly higher value (p = 0.039).

This receptor was taken from a man aged 40-55 years with primary liver carcinoma and hepatitis B virus infection. Sequenced: peripheral blood.

The CDR3 coding sequence is TGTGCCAGCAGTCCATGGGGAGGGGAGACCCAGTACTTC. Protein: CASSPWGGETQYF. This chain links TRBV25-1 with TRBJ2-5; 7 bases map to TRBD2. J was trimmed by 5 bases and V by 5 bases; bases with no gene match: 5. The CDR3 sequence is 13 residues long. Germline V gene data show CDR1 as MGHDK and CDR2 as SYGVNS.